These 25 T cell receptor beta chains share one sample of origin, sequenced in a study of radiotherapy plus CTLA-4 blockade in lung cancer. Profiling relied on immunoSEQ multiplex PCR, and the TCRdb table lists in-frame clones only, not all of them. The table lists about 110,000 clones, around 85% of them singletons. The sequencing here drew on peripheral blood, taken from a patient treated with radiotherapy plus ipilimumab. The receptors shown here come from a human donor with non-small cell lung cancer that progressed on radiotherapy plus ipilimumab. Some clones in this sample may be carry-over from other donors' samples.

Here the CDR3 DNA reads TGTGCCTGGAGTTACGGGGACGAGCAGTACTTC. Protein: CAWSYGDEQYF. The chain has TRBV30 and TRBJ2-7; D is perhaps TRBD2 (5 bases). Germline values: CDR1 GTSNPN, CDR2 SVGIG (reference sequence). CDR3 length: 11 amino acids. Trimming took off 2 bases at V and 5 bases at J, with 7 bases between the two ends.

The V call is TRBV19, the J call TRBJ1-1; D call uncertain. The V gene lost 7 bases and the J gene lost 2 bases, with 14 bases spanning the gap. This CDR3 is built from 14 residues. The germline gives CDR1 LNHDA, CDR2 SQIVND (reference sequence). CDR3 sequence: CASTAVGLNTEAFF. The CDR3 DNA sequence: TGTGCCAGTACCGCAGTAGGCTTAAACACTGAAGCTTTCTTT.

The rearrangement joins TRBV7-2 to TRBJ2-7; the match to TRBD2 covers 12 bases. CDR1 SGHTA and CDR2 FQGNSA come from the germline V gene. This CDR3 contains 15 residues. With V trimmed by 5 bases and J by 4 bases, 6 bases remained unmatched. As DNA, the CDR3 is TGTGCCAGCAGCGAATCTAGCGGGGGGGAGTACGAGCAGTACTTC. Protein: CASSESSGGEYEQYF.

The rearrangement links TRBV4-3 to TRBJ1-2, with D unresolved. The CDR3 is 15 residues long. Germline V gene sequence: CDR1 LGHNA, CDR2 YSLEER. Trimming took 4 bases from V and 5 from J, leaving 17 bases between them. CDR3 sequence reads: CASSPQVGGAYGYTF. Written as DNA, the CDR3 is TGCGCCAGCAGCCCCCAGGTCGGCGGCGCTTATGGCTACACCTTC.

This clone has a single count. This chain joins TRBV19 and TRBJ1-2; perhaps TRBD1 as D (6 bases). V dropped 6 bases and J dropped 3 bases, with 17 bases sitting between them. CDR3 length equals 15 residues. CDR1 and CDR2 (germline): LNHDA, SQIVND (reference sequence). CDR3 nucleotide sequence: TGTGCCAGTAGGATTGCAGGGGTATCGGACTATGGCTACACCTTC. The encoded protein is CASRIAGVSDYGYTF. Together with reference TRBV19 and TRBJ1-2, the CDR3 gives the full variable domain: DGGITQSPKYLFRKEGQNVTLSCEQNLNHDAMYWYRQDPGQGLRLIYYSQIVNDFQKGDIAEGYSVSREKKESFPLTVTSAQKNPTAFYLCASRIAGVSDYGYTFGSGTRLTVV.

The genes are TRBV4-3 and TRBJ2-7, with a tentative D call TRBD1 (6 bases). The CDR3 runs 13 residues. The germline V gene encodes CDR1 LGHNA and CDR2 YSLEER. Between the trimmed V and J ends, which lost 3 bases and 4 bases, there was a span of 10 bases. The CDR3 spells CASSQQQGYEQYF. The CDR3 DNA reads as TGCGCCAGCAGCCAGCAACAGGGATACGAGCAGTACTTC.

In this sample, this clone turned up once. The J gene is TRBJ1-3, the V gene TRBV7-4, with D maybe TRBD1 (5 bases). The V gene lost 11 bases and the J gene lost 4 bases, with 21 bases spanning the gap. The CDR3 has 15 amino acids. Germline-derived CDR1 and CDR2 are SGHVT and SQSDAQ. CDR3 nucleotide sequence: TGTGCCCGGACCAAGGGACCCCCAGTAGGAAACACCATATATTTT. Protein product: CARTKGPPVGNTIYF.

The chain combines TRBV11-1 with TRBJ2-7; D remains unclear. The CDR3 spans 15 residues. The germline CDR1 and CDR2 sequences are SGHAT and FQDESV (reference sequence). V was pared by 2 bases and J by 7 bases, with 18 bases between. CDR3 in amino acids: CASSLRKTTLGEQYF. CDR3 sequence (DNA): TGTGCCAGCAGCTTACGGAAGACGACCTTGGGGGAGCAGTACTTC.

This chain links TRBV19 with TRBJ2-1; D is possibly TRBD1 or TRBD2 (5 bases each). The CDR3 length is 13 residues. In germline, CDR1 is LNHDA, CDR2 SQIVND (reference sequence). V lost 9 bases and J lost 0, with 9 bases in between. CDR3 coding DNA: TGTGCCAGCTCAGGGAGCTCCTACAATGAGCAGTTCTTC. Translated: CASSGSSYNEQFF.

The chain carries TRBV5-1 and TRBJ2-3; a possible D gene is TRBD2 (6 bases). Looked up from germline, CDR1 is SGHRS and CDR2 is YFSETQ. The CDR3 runs to 15 residues. Trimming cost V 4 bases and J 5 bases, with 17 bases left between them. The CDR3 sequence is CASSPVPGLVDTQYF. DNA for the CDR3: TGCGCCAGCAGCCCGGTCCCGGGACTGGTAGATACGCAGTATTTT.

This sequence joins TRBV5-1 and TRBJ2-7, with D unresolved. The CDR3 contains 15 residues. V lost 3 bases and J 3 bases, leaving 16 bases between the germline ends. From germline, CDR1 is SGHRS and CDR2 YFSETQ. CDR3 bases: TGCGCCAGCAGCTCCTCCTCGGGCACCGTCTACGAGCAGTACTTC. Translation gives CASSSSSGTVYEQYF.

The chain employs TRBV5-6 and TRBJ1-6; no clear D. Germline CDR1 is SGHDT and CDR2 is YYEEEE. Trimming removed 0 bases from V and 9 bases from J, with 10 bases in between. The CDR3 sequence is 14 residues long. The CDR3 reads CASSLEPGSSPLHF. As DNA, the CDR3 is TGTGCCAGCAGCTTGGAGCCAGGTAGTTCACCCCTCCACTTT. Using reference TRBV5-6 and TRBJ1-6 for the parts outside the CDR3, the full variable domain is DAGVTQSPTHLIKTRGQQVTLRCSPKSGHDTVSWYQQALGQGPQFIFQYYEEEERQRGNFPDRFSGHQFPNYSSELNVNALLLGDSALYLCASSLEPGSSPLHFGNGTRLTVT.

The rearrangement joins TRBV5-1 to TRBJ2-7; D not certain. V lost 3 bases to trimming and J lost 2 bases, with 12 bases between them. CDR1 and CDR2 (germline): SGHRS, YFSETQ. The CDR3 loop spans 14 amino acids. The CDR3 here is CASSSRTDAYEQYF. In DNA form, the CDR3 reads TGCGCCAGCAGCTCTAGGACGGACGCCTACGAGCAGTACTTC.

CDR3 protein: CASSLQNYNEQFF. The CDR3, as DNA: TGCGCCAGCAGCTTGCAGAACTACAATGAGCAGTTCTTC. V and J are TRBV5-1 and TRBJ2-1, with D unclear. This CDR3 is built from 13 residues. The germline CDR1 and CDR2 sequences are SGHRS and YFSETQ. The V gene lost 1 base and the J gene lost 3 bases, with 5 bases spanning the gap.

This clone was counted once. This sequence joins TRBV6-5 and TRBJ2-7, with 8 bases aligning to TRBD1. V was pared by 6 bases and J by 3 bases, with 4 bases of the junction left unmatched. The CDR3 extends over 13 amino acids. The germline V gene has CDR1 MNHEY and CDR2 SVGAGI. DNA for the CDR3: TGTGCCAGCAGGGAAACAGGGGGCTACGAGCAGTACTTC. It is translated as CASRETGGYEQYF.

In its sample, this clone was seen once. The chain employs TRBV5-1 and TRBJ1-1; D is uncertain. In germline, CDR1 is SGHRS, CDR2 YFSETQ. The CDR3 runs 15 residues. Trimming took 4 bases from V and 11 from J, leaving 24 bases between them. The CDR3 sequence: CASSPEGSSEIGAFF. In DNA form, the CDR3 reads TGCGCCAGCAGCCCCGAGGGATCTTCGGAAATTGGGGCTTTCTTT. The variable domain in full, with the rest retrieved from reference TRBV5-1 and TRBJ1-1, is KAGVTQTPRYLIKTRGQQVTLSCSPISGHRSVSWYQQTPGQGLQFLFEYFSETQRNKGNFPGRFSGRQFSNSRSEMNVSTLELGDSALYLCASSPEGSSEIGAFFGQGTRLTVV.

The chain combines TRBV4-3 with TRBJ2-7, with 9 bases identical to TRBD1. CDR1 LGHNA and CDR2 YSLEER come from the germline V gene. This CDR3 region has 15 residues. After removal of 1 base from V and 4 bases from J, the junction contained 5 bases not matched to a gene. As DNA, the CDR3 is TGCGCCAGCAGCCAAGTTGGGACAGGGATTTACGAGCAGTACTTC. This translates into CASSQVGTGIYEQYF.

This clone has a single count. In DNA, the CDR3 is TGTGCCAGCAGCCCGACATATACAAGCACAGATACGCAGTATTTT. This gives the protein CASSPTYTSTDTQYF. J is TRBJ2-3 and V is TRBV6-5; no clear D gene. The CDR3 sequence is 15 residues long. Trimming removed 6 bases at V and 0 bases at J, with 13 bases between. Germline loops: CDR1 MNHEY, CDR2 SVGAGI.

This rearrangement joins TRBV28 to TRBJ1-1, with 11 bases lining up with TRBD1. The ends lost 5 bases at V and 11 bases at J; junction bases unmatched: 10. The CDR3 extends over 14 amino acids. In germline, CDR1 is MDHEN, CDR2 SYDVKM. The chain's CDR3 is CASSTFPGQGDAFF. CDR3 nucleotides: TGTGCCAGCAGTACCTTTCCGGGACAGGGGGACGCTTTCTTT.

V is TRBV29-1 and J is TRBJ2-5; tentative D call: TRBD1 (5 bases). The CDR3 is 13 amino acids. Germline lookup yields CDR1 SQVTM and CDR2 ANQGSEA. Trimming took off 3 bases at V and 0 bases at J, with 8 bases between the two ends. For the CDR3, the DNA is TGCAGCGTTGAGGGGCGGAACCAAGAGACCCAGTACTTC. This translates into CSVEGRNQETQYF. Combining the CDR3 with reference TRBV29-1 and TRBJ2-5 gives the whole variable domain SAVISQKPSRDICQRGTSLTIQCQVDSQVTMMFWYRQQPGQSLTLIATANQGSEATYESGFVIDKFPISRPNLTFSTLTVSNMSPEDSSIYLCSVEGRNQETQYFGPGTRLLVL.

The chain employs TRBV7-2 and TRBJ1-1, with 10 bases fitting TRBD1. In germline, CDR1 is SGHTA, CDR2 FQGNSA. The CDR3 is 13 amino acids. The junction had 7 bases not matched to a gene; V was cut back by 5 bases and J by 10 bases. The CDR3 here is CASSQGQGSGAFF. The CDR3 DNA follows: TGTGCCAGCAGCCAGGGACAGGGGTCGGGAGCTTTCTTT. The whole variable domain, remainder taken from reference TRBV7-2 and TRBJ1-1, is GAGVSQSPSNKVTEKGKDVELRCDPISGHTALYWYRQSLGQGLEFLIYFQGNSAPDKSGLPSDRFSAERTGGSVSTLTIQRTQQEDSAVYLCASSQGQGSGAFFGQGTRLTVV.

The rearrangement joins TRBV5-1 to TRBJ2-1; D gene uncertain. Germline-derived CDR1 and CDR2 are SGHRS and YFSETQ. The V end was cut by 0 bases, the J end by 8 bases, with 3 bases between. CDR3 size: 11 residues. The chain's CDR3 is CASSLEHEQFF. CDR3 bases: TGCGCCAGCAGCTTGGAACATGAGCAGTTCTTC.

To note about this clone: The identical CDR3 is also encoded by other nucleotide sequences in the sample. The chain has TRBV7-9 and TRBJ2-3; D may be TRBD1 (6 bases). This CDR3 is 13 amino acids long. V was pared by 5 bases and J by 3 bases, with 9 bases between. Looked up from germline, CDR1 is SEHNR and CDR2 is FQNEAQ (reference sequence). The CDR3 DNA reads TGTGCCAGCAGCCCAGGGACAACAGATACGCAGTATTTT. Its protein is CASSPGTTDTQYF.

V and J are TRBV6-4 and TRBJ2-2; 11 bases fit TRBD2. The germline V gene encodes CDR1 MRHNA and CDR2 SNTAGT. V lost 6 bases, J lost 5 bases, and 8 bases stayed unmatched. The length of the CDR3 is 16 residues. This chain's CDR3 is CASSPQLAGATGELFF. CDR3 coding DNA: TGTGCCAGCAGCCCCCAACTAGCGGGGGCAACCGGGGAGCTGTTTTTT.

This clone was counted once. V gene TRBV19 combines with J gene TRBJ1-2; D is perhaps TRBD1 (5 bases). Germline V gene lookup returns CDR1 LNHDA and CDR2 SQIVND (reference sequence). With 7 bases removed from V and 3 bases from J, the gap between germline ends came to 18 bases. CDR3 length equals 15 residues. The CDR3 sequence: CASTPSSGLHYGYTF. Here the CDR3 DNA reads TGTGCCAGTACCCCCTCATCAGGGTTGCACTATGGCTACACCTTC.